These 27 T cell receptor beta chains were all obtained from the same sample, sequenced in a study of neurological immune-mediated disorders. MiXCR was run by TCRdb on the 5' RACE reads, yielding one entry per CDR3 protein. Of 23,000 or so distinct CDR3 sequences listed, approximately 13% are singletons. Sequenced sample: PBMCs. Source of these receptors: a woman in her fifties or sixties with HTLV-1-associated myelopathy (HAM/TSP).

This clonotype was observed a few times. CDR3 protein: CASSNPSGVVFTGELFF. DNA for the CDR3: TGTGCCAGTAGTAACCCCTCAGGGGTGGTTTTCACCGGGGAGCTGTTTTTT. The V and J genes are TRBV19 and TRBJ2-2, with a possible D match to TRBD1 (6 bases). The V end was cut by 4 bases, the J end by 4 bases, with 19 bases between. Germline-derived CDR1 and CDR2 are LNHDA and SQIVND (reference sequence). There are 17 residues in the CDR3.

This clonotype was recorded many times. The genes are TRBV29-1 and TRBJ1-2, with 10 bases matching TRBD1. This CDR3 is built from 15 residues. Germline V CDR1 and CDR2: SQVTM, ANQGSEA. V trimming: 4 bases; J trimming: 2 bases; junction bases outside the gene matches: 7. CDR3 region: CSVGLGGQGNYGYTF. DNA of the CDR3: TGCAGCGTTGGGCTGGGGGGACAGGGGAACTATGGCTACACCTTC.

This clonotype was counted many times. The V and J genes are TRBV20-1 and TRBJ2-1, with 8 bases matching TRBD2. Per germline, CDR1 DFQATT and CDR2 SNEGSKA (reference sequence). This CDR3 contains 16 residues. Losses at the gene ends were 0 bases for V and 0 bases for J; bases not matched to a gene: 4. As DNA, the CDR3 is TGCAGTGCTAGAGATCAGAGCGGGAGCTCCTACAATGAGCAGTTCTTC. This codes for CSARDQSGSSYNEQFF.

In this sample, this clonotype turned up many times. This chain uses TRBV20-1 with TRBJ1-1; tentatively, D is TRBD1 (5 bases). The germline gives CDR1 DFQATT, CDR2 SNEGSKA (reference sequence). Trimming took off 5 bases at V and 0 bases at J, with 25 bases between the two ends. This CDR3 spans 18 amino acids. The CDR3 here is CSAVLEGWTGPLNTEAFF. CDR3 bases: TGCAGTGCTGTACTAGAGGGGTGGACGGGACCTTTGAACACTGAAGCTTTCTTT.

This clonotype was seen ten or more times. V and J are TRBV29-1 and TRBJ1-4; D is possibly TRBD1 (6 bases). The CDR3 sequence is 11 residues long. V lost 7 bases and J 8 bases, leaving 11 bases between the germline ends. Germline V gene data show CDR1 as SQVTM and CDR2 as ANQGSEA. The CDR3: CSGRGWEKLFF. The CDR3 DNA follows: TGCAGCGGCAGGGGCTGGGAAAAACTGTTTTTT.

This clonotype has ten or more counts. V usage is TRBV7-9 and J usage is TRBJ1-3, with D perhaps TRBD1 (6 bases). This CDR3 region has 14 residues. V was clipped by 5 bases and J by 4 bases, with 12 bases between them. Germline CDR1 is SEHNR and CDR2 is FQNEAQ (reference sequence). The CDR3 sequence: CASSVQGEGNTIYF. In DNA, the CDR3 is TGTGCCAGCAGCGTACAGGGCGAAGGAAACACCATATATTTT.

Many counts were recorded for this clonotype. The genes are TRBV5-6 and TRBJ1-4; possible D gene TRBD1, 5 bases. Germline assignment: CDR1 SGHDT and CDR2 YYEEEE. The V end lost 0 bases, the J end lost 8 bases, and 14 bases lay between the germline ends. The CDR3 has 15 amino acids. CDR3 region: CASSLAGTGEEKLFF. CDR3 sequence (DNA): TGTGCCAGCAGCTTGGCCGGCACGGGGGAGGAAAAACTGTTTTTT.

This clonotype was recorded at least ten times. The V and J genes are TRBV6-9 and TRBJ1-4, with D possibly matching TRBD1 (6 bases). The CDR3 has 11 residues. V was cut by 9 bases and J by 11 bases, with 13 bases left in between. Germline V gives CDR1 MNHGY, CDR2 SVAAGI. This CDR3 reads CASTPTGKLFF. CDR3 in DNA: TGTGCCAGTACCCCCACAGGGAAACTGTTTTTT.

The chain couples TRBV10-1 to TRBJ2-7; 8 bases fit TRBD1. Per germline, CDR1 WNHNN and CDR2 SYGVQD (reference sequence). V lost 9 bases to trimming and J lost 0 bases; unmatched junction nucleotides: 10. The CDR3 sequence is 15 residues long. CDR3 in DNA: TGCGCCAGGCGACCTATGGGACAGGTCTCCTACGAGCAGTACTTC. Translated: CARRPMGQVSYEQYF.

This clonotype occurred many times. This rearrangement joins TRBV20-1 to TRBJ2-7; 7 bases are shared with TRBD2. The CDR3 loop spans 15 amino acids. Germline V gene lookup returns CDR1 DFQATT and CDR2 SNEGSKA (reference sequence). V shed 3 bases and J 6 bases; nucleotides not matched to a gene: 14. CDR3 coding DNA: TGCAGTGCTAGTCCCGCGGGGGTTCAGTTGAGCGAGCAGTACTTC. This gives the protein CSASPAGVQLSEQYF.

This clonotype was seen repeatedly, ten times or more. J is TRBJ2-7 and V is TRBV12-3 or TRBV12-4; D gene unclear. Deletions cut 3 bases from V and 2 bases from J, with 14 bases between. This CDR3 is 15 amino acids long. The CDR3 DNA reads TGTGCCAGCAGTTTTTTTCTTGGAAATCCCTACGAGCAGTACTTC. This gives the protein CASSFFLGNPYEQYF.

This clonotype appeared many times. The CDR3, as DNA: TGTGCCAGCAGCTTAGGACAGGTTGGGGCCAACGTCCTGACTTTC. Encoded protein: CASSLGQVGANVLTF. The V call is TRBV5-6, the J call TRBJ2-6; TRBD1 matches 7 bases. V shed 2 bases, J shed 3 bases, and the junction held 2 bases outside the gene matches. Germline V gene lookup returns CDR1 SGHDT and CDR2 YYEEEE. This CDR3 contains 15 residues.

This clonotype was observed at least ten times. V and J are TRBV20-1 and TRBJ2-7, with a tentative D call TRBD2 (6 bases). CDR1 is DFQATT and CDR2 is SNEGSKA in the germline V gene (reference sequence). V lost 6 bases to trimming and J lost 3 bases, with 15 bases between them. The CDR3 spans 13 residues. CDR3 nucleotides: TGCAGTGCCGTAAGTCTGGGGGGCTACGAGCAGTACTTC. It specifies CSAVSLGGYEQYF.

This clonotype was counted many times. V and J are TRBV27 and TRBJ1-2; 7 nucleotides agree with TRBD1. J was trimmed by 8 bases and V by 6 bases; bases with no gene match: 9. The length of the CDR3 is 13 residues. The V gene's germline CDR1 is MNHEY and CDR2 SMNVEV (reference sequence). In nucleotides, the CDR3 is TGTGCCAGCAGACCTGACAGGGTTAGGGGCTACACCTTC. Translation: CASRPDRVRGYTF.

This clonotype was observed at least ten times. The V gene is TRBV7-8, the J gene TRBJ1-6; D gene unclear. The V end was cut by 5 bases, the J end by 1 base, with 6 bases between. The CDR3 totals 14 residues. Germline V CDR1 and CDR2: SGHVS, FQNEAQ. The CDR3 sequence is CASSLGSYNSPLHF. In DNA form, the CDR3 reads TGTGCCAGCAGCCTAGGGTCCTATAATTCACCCCTCCACTTT.

This clonotype occurred many times. The rearrangement links TRBV5-1 to TRBJ2-7; D possibly matches TRBD1 or TRBD2 (5 bases each). Germline values: CDR1 SGHRS, CDR2 YFSETQ. CDR3 length: 14 amino acids. Trimming took 4 bases from V and 2 from J, leaving 13 bases between them. As DNA, the CDR3 is TGCGCCAGCAGCGTCCGGGACGGACCCTACGAGCAGTACTTC. Protein: CASSVRDGPYEQYF.

This clonotype is labeled medium-sized (0.01 to 0.1%). This chain connects TRBV20-1 to TRBJ2-1, with 13 bases matching TRBD2. The CDR3 spans 17 residues. V was clipped by 2 bases and J by 4 bases; unmatched bases: 8. Germline CDR1 and CDR2: DFQATT and SNEGSKA (reference sequence). CDR3 bases: TGCAGTGCTAGATCTCCGGGACTAGCGGGGATTTACAATGAGCAGTTCTTC. Translated, it gives CSARSPGLAGIYNEQFF.

This clonotype appeared many times. The chain uses TRBV5-5 and TRBJ2-3; either TRBD1 or TRBD2 may supply D (5 bases each). The CDR3 contains 15 residues. Trimming removed 0 bases at V and 1 base at J, with 9 bases between. In germline, CDR1 is SGHKS, CDR2 YYEKEE (reference sequence). CDR3: CASSLVTGRTDTQYF. The CDR3 region has the DNA TGTGCCAGCAGCTTGGTAACGGGGCGCACAGATACGCAGTATTTT.

Many counts were recorded for this clonotype. The rearrangement joins TRBV20-1 to TRBJ2-3, with a tentative D call TRBD2 (6 bases). The CDR3 spans 17 residues. In germline, CDR1 is DFQATT, CDR2 SNEGSKA (reference sequence). The V gene lost 0 bases and the J gene lost 4 bases, with 20 bases spanning the gap. The CDR3 bases are TGCAGTGCTAGAGATCTTAATGAGTGGGGGGTCCCAGATACGCAGTATTTT. It specifies CSARDLNEWGVPDTQYF.

This clonotype has only a few counts. V is TRBV7-9 and J is TRBJ2-7, with a tentative D call TRBD2 (5 bases). Between the trimmed V and J ends, which lost 1 base and 4 bases, there was a span of 14 bases. Germline V lookup: CDR1 SEHNR, CDR2 FQNEAQ (reference sequence). The CDR3 has 15 amino acids. CDR3 sequence (DNA): TGTGCCAGCAGCTTAGAGCGTACGGCGGGTTACGAGCAGTACTTC. Translated: CASSLERTAGYEQYF.

This clonotype was observed many times. The chain carries TRBV6-1 and TRBJ2-6; 8 bases map to TRBD2. The CDR3 loop spans 16 amino acids. V lost 10 bases to trimming and J lost 1 base; unmatched junction nucleotides: 9. Germline-derived CDR1 and CDR2 are MNHNS and SASEGT. The CDR3 nucleotides are TGTGCCACCATTGCCGGGACTAGTTCTGGGGCCAACGTCCTGACTTTC. This translates into CATIAGTSSGANVLTF.

This clonotype has a count of ten or more. The gene calls are TRBV20-1 and TRBJ2-2; TRBD2 might be the D (5 bases). Looked up from germline, CDR1 is DFQATT and CDR2 is SNEGSKA (reference sequence). V shed 5 bases and J shed 0 bases, with 10 bases lying between them. The CDR3 contains 14 residues. In nucleotides, the CDR3 is TGCAGTGCTCGGGGTATCGCGAACACCGGGGAGCTGTTTTTT. Translated, it gives CSARGIANTGELFF.

This clonotype has ten or more counts. V gene TRBV5-1 combines with J gene TRBJ2-6, with a tentative D call TRBD1 (6 bases). Germline CDR1 is SGHRS and CDR2 is YFSETQ. Trimming left V 4 bases short and J 2 bases short, with 10 bases between. The CDR3 spans 15 residues. CDR3 DNA: TGCGCCAGCAGCCCCCAGGGGACTGGGGCCAACGTCCTGACTTTC. Translation: CASSPQGTGANVLTF.

This clonotype was observed at least ten times. The chain has TRBV12-3 or TRBV12-4 and TRBJ1-5; TRBD1 matches at 9 bases. CDR3 size: 17 residues. V lost 6 bases and J lost 6; bases outside the gene matches: 15. CDR3 sequence reads: CASSRRSGTGTGQPQHF. As DNA, the CDR3 is TGTGCCAGCAGCCGCCGAAGTGGGACAGGGACAGGTCAGCCCCAGCATTTT.

This clonotype was picked up many times. This chain uses TRBV20-1 with TRBJ2-7, with D possibly being TRBD2 (6 bases). The germline gives CDR1 DFQATT, CDR2 SNEGSKA (reference sequence). There are 15 residues in the CDR3. V shed 0 bases and J shed 7 bases, with 19 bases lying between them. The CDR3 bases are TGCAGTGCTAGAGATGAGTGGCGGGGCCTGCCTGAGCAGTACTTC. Its protein product is CSARDEWRGLPEQYF.

The sample holds many counts of this clonotype. The rearrangement uses TRBV7-2 and TRBJ2-1; no reliable D call. V lost 3 bases and J lost 7, with 7 bases in between. Germline loops: CDR1 SGHTA, CDR2 FQGNSA. The CDR3 totals 12 residues. The CDR3 coding sequence is TGTGCCAGCAGCTTTTCATCTAATGAGCAGTTCTTC. This codes for CASSFSSNEQFF.

The table lists this clonotype with many counts. The CDR3 DNA sequence: TGTGCCAGCAGTGAAGGCAGGGGGCTATGGACTGAAGCTTTCTTT. Translated, it gives CASSEGRGLWTEAFF. The chain links TRBV25-1 to TRBJ1-1, with TRBD1 matching 8 bases. There are 15 residues in the CDR3. Trimming cost V 2 bases and J 5 bases; bases outside gene matches: 7. CDR1 is MGHDK and CDR2 is SYGVNS in the germline V gene.